The rows below give T cell receptor beta chains drawn from one sample of a study of control samples from healthy donors and cancer patients. Assay: immunoSEQ multiplex PCR; the TCRdb copy retains only in-frame clones and omits some. The sample includes about 130,000 clones, almost 95% of them seen just once. The sequencing input was PBMCs. These receptors were obtained from a man older than 75 with head and neck cancer. Each CDR3 is given with its conserved first and last residue. The order of the fields is D gene, V gene, J gene, clone size, CDR3 DNA, CDR3 protein. A D gene is named only where the DNA matches it firmly. Where a row states a size, it is once, few, many or the class of an expanded clone; other rows omit it.

-	TRBV5-1	TRBJ2-5	-	TGCGCCAGCAGCCCCGGACTGAAACGCGGGGAAAAAGAGACCCAGTACTTC	CASSPGLKRGEKETQYF
TRBD1	TRBV6-1	TRBJ1-5	-	TGTGTCAGCAGTGAGCGGACAGGGCCTAATGGGCCCCAGCATTTT	CVSSERTGPNGPQHF
-	TRBV5-1	TRBJ2-3	-	TGCGCCAGCAGTCGGGTCACAGATACGCAGTATTTT	CASSRVTDTQYF
TRBD1	TRBV5-6	TRBJ1-2	-	TGTGCCAGCAGCTTGAACCCTGTTGGGGCAGGGGGCTATGGCTACACCTTC	CASSLNPVGAGGYGYTF
-	TRBV18	TRBJ1-4	-	TGTGCCAGCTCACTCCAGGAGGCAACTAATGAAAAACTGTTTTTT	CASSLQEATNEKLFF
TRBD2	TRBV30	TRBJ2-7	-	TGTGCCTGGAGTGTATTGGGTTTCCAGGGAGGGTACGAGCAGTACTTC	CAWSVLGFQGGYEQYF
TRBD2	TRBV5-1	TRBJ2-1	-	TGCGCCAGCAGCTTGGCTAGCGGGAGCTCCTACAATGAGCAGTTCTTC	CASSLASGSSYNEQFF
-	TRBV21-1	TRBJ2-7	-	TGTGCCAGCAGCCAAAACGGAAGACTAGGGTTCGACGAGCAGTACTTC	CASSQNGRLGFDEQYF
-	TRBV6-2/TRBV6-3	TRBJ1-2	-	TGTGCCAGCAGTTACTCCGGTAATGGCTACACCTTC	CASSYSGNGYTF
-	TRBV4-3	TRBJ2-1	-	TGCGCCAGCAGCCAGGCGGGACGGTTCTTGGGTGAGCAGTTCTTC	CASSQAGRFLGEQFF
-	TRBV3-1/TRBV3-2	TRBJ1-4	-	TGTGCCAGCAGCCAAGATTGGGTGGGTTTAGGCGGGGAAAAACTGTTTTTT	CASSQDWVGLGGEKLFF
-	TRBV7-9	TRBJ1-5	-	TGTGCCAGCAGCTCTCAGTACAATCAGCCCCAGCATTTT	CASSSQYNQPQHF
-	TRBV7-2	TRBJ2-6	-	TGTGCCAGCAGCTTAGGATACAGGTTCCTATCTGGGGCCAACGTCCTGACTTTC	CASSLGYRFLSGANVLTF
-	TRBV7-2	TRBJ2-2	-	TGTGCCAGCAGCGAAAGAGATCCCGGGGAGCTGTTTTTT	CASSERDPGELFF
TRBD1	TRBV11-1	TRBJ2-1	-	TGTGCCAGCAGCTTAGACAGGGGGCCCTTCAATGAGCAGTTCTTC	CASSLDRGPFNEQFF
TRBD1	TRBV5-1	TRBJ2-5	-	TGCGCCAGCAGCCAGACAGGGGGAGTCCGCCAAGAGACCCAGTACTTC	CASSQTGGVRQETQYF
-	TRBV29-1	TRBJ1-4	-	TGCAGCGGAACGGGAAGTGATGAAAAACTGTTTTTT	CSGTGSDEKLFF
TRBD1	TRBV6-1	TRBJ2-7	-	TGTGCCAGCAGTGAAGTTACCAGGGGGCCCTACGAGCAGTACTTC	CASSEVTRGPYEQYF
-	TRBV6-5	TRBJ1-5	few	TGTGCCAGCAGAGACAGGACCAATCAGCCCCAGCATTTT	CASRDRTNQPQHF
TRBD1	TRBV6-5	TRBJ1-1	-	TGTGCCAGCAGTAGGGACAGGGGTACTGAAGCTTTCTTT	CASSRDRGTEAFF
-	TRBV2	TRBJ2-6	-	TGTGCCAGCAGTGACTACTCTGGGGCCAACGTCCTGACTTTC	CASSDYSGANVLTF
-	TRBV5-1	TRBJ1-4	-	TGCGCCAGCAGCTTGTCAGGGATTAATGAAAAACTGTTTTTT	CASSLSGINEKLFF
-	TRBV7-7	TRBJ2-1	-	TGTGCCAGCAGCCCCGGGACTCGTAATGAGCAGTTCTTC	CASSPGTRNEQFF
-	TRBV19	TRBJ2-5	-	TGTGCCAGTGGCCGGGTCCAAGAGACCCAGTACTTC	CASGRVQETQYF
-	TRBV24-1	TRBJ2-6	-	TGTGCCACCAGTCCAGGGGCCCCTGGGGCCAACGTCCTGACTTTC	CATSPGAPGANVLTF
-	TRBV10-3	TRBJ2-1	-	TGTGCCATCAGTGATTCGTTCGGGGGACCCTACAATGAGCAGTTCTTC	CAISDSFGGPYNEQFF
-	TRBV9	TRBJ1-4	-	TGTGCCAGCAGCGTTGACGCTGGGGGAAAACTGTTTTTT	CASSVDAGGKLFF
TRBD2	TRBV18	TRBJ2-1	-	TGTGCCAGCTCACCACCGGGCGGGGGACTTTCCTACAATGAGCAGTTCTTC	CASSPPGGGLSYNEQFF
-	TRBV7-6	TRBJ1-4	-	TGTGCCAGCAGCTTAGTTGCAGGGACTAATGAAAAACTGTTTTTT	CASSLVAGTNEKLFF
-	TRBV5-4	TRBJ2-1	-	TGTGCCAGCAGCTTCCCCCCGGGCACCCAGGGCAATGAGCAGTTCTTC	CASSFPPGTQGNEQFF
TRBD2	TRBV18	TRBJ2-7	-	TGTGCCAGCTCACCACCTGCTAGCGGGGTTAGTGCCTACGAGCAGTACTTC	CASSPPASGVSAYEQYF
-	TRBV4-3	TRBJ1-3	-	TGCGCCAGCAGCCAAGAAAGATTTGGAAACACCATATATTTT	CASSQERFGNTIYF
-	TRBV5-1	TRBJ1-6	-	TGCGCCAGCAGCTTTTCTGGGGGAAATTCACCCCTCCACTTT	CASSFSGGNSPLHF
-	TRBV30	TRBJ1-4	-	TGTGCCTGGAGTGAGTTCAGGGCCTGGGGAGAAAAACTGTTTTTT	CAWSEFRAWGEKLFF
-	TRBV30	TRBJ2-2	-	TGTGCCTGGAGTTGGACACTGAACACCGGGGAGCTGTTTTTT	CAWSWTLNTGELFF
TRBD1	TRBV19	TRBJ2-7	-	TGTGCCAGTAGTATACGACAGGGGGCGAGCGAGCAGTACTTC	CASSIRQGASEQYF
TRBD1	TRBV6-5	TRBJ1-6	-	TGTGCCAGCAGCTTTAGGACAGGAAATTATCCCCTCCACTTT	CASSFRTGNYPLHF
-	TRBV29-1	TRBJ1-2	-	TGCAGCGGCGCTCACGGGGGGGGAGCTAACTATGGCTACACCTTC	CSGAHGGGANYGYTF
TRBD1	TRBV19	TRBJ2-2	-	TGTGCCAGTAGCCTGAGATGGGACAGCGCGAACACCGGGGAGCTGTTTTTT	CASSLRWDSANTGELFF
-	TRBV4-3	TRBJ1-4	-	TGCGCCAGCAGCTCCCGGACAGAACGACTGTTTTTT	CASSSRTERLFF
TRBD2	TRBV3-1/TRBV3-2	TRBJ2-7	-	TGTGCCAGCAGCCAAGGACTAGCGGGGATCTACGAGCAGTACTTC	CASSQGLAGIYEQYF
TRBD1	TRBV27	TRBJ1-4	-	TGTGCCAGCAAACGACAGGGGGGTAATGGAAAACTGTTTTTT	CASKRQGGNGKLFF